The rows below give T cell receptor beta chains drawn from one sample of a study of shared clonotypes between healthy human individuals. Repertoires were generated with immunoSEQ multiplex PCR, while TCRdb's copy carries only in-frame clones and drops some. The table includes about 490,000 clones, about 72% detected once. The sequenced sample consisted of PBMCs. Receptor source: a woman between 35 and 50 years old in good health. Some clones in this sample may be carry-over from other donors' samples. CDR3s include the opening cysteine and the closing phenylalanine or tryptophan. Fields, in order: clone size, J gene, V gene, D gene, CDR3 protein, CDR3 DNA. The D gene is left open where the match is weak. Clone size, where shown, is once, few, many, or a class for clones that have expanded.

- | TRBJ2-3 | TRBV2 | - | CASSQPGTGTDTQYF | TGTGCCAGCAGTCAGCCGGGAACAGGGACAGATACGCAGTATTTT
- | TRBJ2-1 | TRBV6-1 | TRBD1 | CASSGGQFVGNEQFF | TGTGCCAGCAGTGGGGGACAGTTTGTTGGTAATGAGCAGTTCTTC
- | TRBJ2-5 | TRBV5-1 | - | CASSSTGVQETQYF | TGCGCCAGCAGCTCGACAGGTGTACAAGAGACCCAGTACTTC
- | TRBJ2-5 | TRBV7-9 | TRBD1 | CASSMGQGVETQYF | TGTGCCAGCAGCATGGGACAGGGGGTCGAGACCCAGTACTTC
- | TRBJ2-7 | TRBV28 | - | CASSLSTTYEQYF | TGTGCCAGCAGTTTATCCACCACCTACGAGCAGTACTTC
- | TRBJ2-7 | TRBV25-1 | TRBD2 | CASSADSGSYEQYF | TGTGCCAGCAGTGCCGATAGCGGGAGTTACGAGCAGTACTTC
- | TRBJ2-7 | TRBV11-1 | TRBD2 | CASRPGTTSYEQYF | TGTGCCAGCAGGCCGGGGACTACCTCCTACGAGCAGTACTTC
- | TRBJ2-7 | TRBV6-1 | TRBD2 | CASTTSGSSYEQYF | TGTGCCAGCACTACTAGCGGGAGCTCCTACGAGCAGTACTTC
few | TRBJ1-2 | TRBV2 | TRBD1 | CASRAGTGGHGYTF | TGTGCCAGCAGGGCGGGGACAGGGGGGCATGGCTACACCTTC
- | TRBJ2-2 | TRBV5-1 | - | CASSPPGLRNTGELFF | TGCGCCAGCAGCCCCCCAGGGCTCCGGAACACCGGGGAGCTGTTTTTT
once | TRBJ2-1 | TRBV7-3 | - | CASSGGPRNEQFF | TGTGCCAGCAGCGGAGGGCCGCGGAATGAGCAGTTCTTC
- | TRBJ1-2 | TRBV19 | - | CASSIDFSGQAGSGYTF | TGTGCCAGTAGTATAGATTTCTCGGGTCAGGCCGGTTCTGGCTACACCTTC
- | TRBJ2-5 | TRBV5-6 | - | CASSLGAATASQYF | TGTGCCAGCAGCTTAGGAGCCGCTACGGCGTCCCAGTACTTC
- | TRBJ2-1 | TRBV4-1 | TRBD2 | CASSQDPSGRPYNEQFF | TGCGCCAGCAGCCAAGATCCTAGCGGGAGGCCCTACAATGAGCAGTTCTTC
- | TRBJ2-2 | TRBV12-5 | TRBD2 | CASGSRLLGSGRWNTGELFF | TGTGCTAGTGGCTCTCGACTTTTAGGTAGCGGGAGGTGGAACACCGGGGAGCTGTTTTTT
- | TRBJ2-5 | TRBV5-6 | - | CASSTAGLGTQYF | TGTGCCAGCAGCACAGCAGGGTTGGGGACCCAGTACTTC
- | TRBJ1-1 | TRBV7-9 | TRBD1 | CASSAPGTVNTEAFF | TGTGCCAGCAGCGCCCCCGGGACAGTGAACACTGAAGCTTTCTTT
- | TRBJ2-5 | TRBV19 | - | CASWGDGQETQYF | TGTGCCAGTTGGGGGGACGGCCAAGAGACCCAGTACTTC
- | TRBJ2-1 | TRBV7-9 | TRBD2 | CASSRTSGSYNEQFF | TGTGCCAGCAGCCGGACTAGCGGGAGCTACAATGAGCAGTTCTTC
- | TRBJ1-3 | TRBV9 | - | CASSEGTDPGNTIYF | TGTGCCAGCAGCGAAGGGACGGACCCTGGAAACACCATATATTTT
- | TRBJ1-1 | TRBV28 | TRBD1 | CASSLPGDRGRTEAFF | TGTGCCAGCAGTTTGCCGGGGGACAGGGGGCGGACTGAAGCTTTCTTT
- | TRBJ2-1 | TRBV28 | TRBD1 | CASSPTGQGAHGEQFF | TGTGCCAGCAGCCCTACGGGACAGGGGGCGCATGGTGAGCAGTTCTTC
few | TRBJ2-1 | TRBV30 | TRBD2 | CAWSVLSGRARSSYNEQFF | TGTGCCTGGAGTGTACTTAGCGGGAGGGCCCGGAGCTCCTACAATGAGCAGTTCTTC
- | TRBJ1-1 | TRBV19 | TRBD1 | CASSPQAGGEAFF | TGTGCCAGTAGTCCCCAGGCAGGGGGGGAAGCTTTCTTT
- | TRBJ2-1 | TRBV7-9 | - | CASSGDTYNEQFF | TGTGCCAGCAGCGGGGACACATACAATGAGCAGTTCTTC
once | TRBJ2-7 | TRBV19 | - | CASSTQVGEQYF | TGTGCCAGTAGTACCCAAGTCGGCGAGCAGTACTTC
- | TRBJ2-4 | TRBV9 | TRBD2 | CASSVEGTRGNIQYF | TGTGCCAGCAGCGTAGAGGGGACTAGGGGAAACATTCAGTACTTC
- | TRBJ2-2 | TRBV5-1 | - | CASSLRGGETAGELFF | TGCGCCAGCAGCCTCAGGGGGGGTGAGACAGCCGGGGAGCTGTTTTTT
- | TRBJ2-3 | TRBV7-3 | TRBD1 | CASSPTGQYTDTQYF | TGTGCCAGCAGCCCGACGGGACAGTACACAGATACGCAGTATTTT
- | TRBJ2-1 | TRBV6-1 | - | CASSWTETYNEQFF | TGTGCCAGCAGTTGGACAGAAACCTACAATGAGCAGTTCTTC
few | TRBJ1-2 | TRBV19 | - | CASNPTDNYGYTF | TGTGCCAGTAACCCAACAGATAACTATGGCTACACCTTC
- | TRBJ1-2 | TRBV30 | TRBD1 | CAWGRDSYGYTF | TGTGCCTGGGGCCGGGACAGCTATGGCTACACCTTC
many | TRBJ2-7 | TRBV5-6 | - | CASSLGRGFGEQYF | TGTGCCAGCAGCTTGGGGCGCGGTTTCGGGGAGCAGTACTTC
- | TRBJ2-4 | TRBV19 | TRBD2 | CASSIRAGGPKNIQYF | TGTGCCAGTAGTATTAGGGCGGGAGGGCCCAAAAACATTCAGTACTTC
- | TRBJ2-7 | TRBV15 | - | CATSRDSFLGQRVSEQYF | TGTGCCACCAGCAGAGATTCGTTTCTGGGACAGCGGGTAAGCGAGCAGTACTTC
- | TRBJ2-7 | TRBV5-4 | - | CASSSPRGVYEQYF | TGTGCCAGCAGCTCGCCCAGAGGGGTCTACGAGCAGTACTTC
- | TRBJ1-4 | TRBV27 | - | CASSRPGGPHEKLFF | TGTGCCAGCAGTCGACCGGGGGGACCGCATGAAAAACTGTTTTTT
- | TRBJ2-1 | TRBV18 | TRBD2 | CASSPRLAGWNEQFF | TGTGCCAGCTCACCACGGCTAGCGGGATGGAATGAGCAGTTCTTC
- | TRBJ2-7 | TRBV9 | - | CASSVGASTYEQYF | TGTGCCAGCAGCGTAGGGGCTTCGACCTACGAGCAGTACTTC
few | TRBJ2-2 | TRBV7-3 | TRBD1 | CASSQGAGTGELFF | TGTGCCAGCAGCCAGGGGGCGGGCACCGGGGAGCTGTTTTTT
few | TRBJ2-7 | TRBV14 | TRBD2 | CASSQLAGGPYEQYF | TGTGCCAGCAGCCAGTTAGCGGGAGGACCCTACGAGCAGTACTTC
- | TRBJ2-5 | TRBV7-9 | - | CASSLGYPQETQYF | TGTGCCAGCAGCTTAGGTTATCCCCAAGAGACCCAGTACTTC
- | TRBJ2-2 | TRBV29-1 | - | CSVLGGATGELFF | TGCAGCGTTCTGGGCGGGGCCACCGGGGAGCTGTTTTTT
few | TRBJ1-1 | TRBV28 | TRBD1 | CASRGRGTEAFF | TGTGCCAGCAGGGGCAGGGGGACTGAAGCTTTCTTT
- | TRBJ1-1 | TRBV16 | TRBD1 | CASSRHRGVNTEAFF | TGTGCCAGCAGCCGACACAGGGGTGTGAACACTGAAGCTTTCTTT
- | TRBJ1-2 | TRBV29-1 | - | CSVEDLRKGGYTF | TGCAGCGTTGAAGATCTGAGGAAGGGTGGCTACACCTTC
few | TRBJ1-4 | TRBV7-9 | - | CASSRQMSTNEKLFF | TGTGCCAGCAGCCGGCAGATGTCAACTAATGAAAAACTGTTTTTT
- | TRBJ2-3 | TRBV28 | TRBD1 | CAITEFGQGTQYF | TGTGCCATCACTGAATTCGGACAGGGGACGCAGTATTTT
- | TRBJ1-1 | TRBV18 | TRBD1 | CASSLGQASMNTEAFF | TGTGCCAGCTCACTCGGACAGGCGAGTATGAACACTGAAGCTTTCTTT
- | TRBJ1-2 | TRBV19 | - | CASTTRQKANYGYTF | TGTGCCAGTACCACCAGACAGAAAGCTAACTATGGCTACACCTTC
- | TRBJ2-5 | TRBV5-4 | TRBD2 | CASSLTSGQETQYF | TGTGCCAGCAGCCTGACTAGCGGCCAAGAGACCCAGTACTTC
- | TRBJ1-2 | TRBV5-1 | - | CASSLGVGVDYGYTF | TGCGCCAGCAGCTTGGGGGTAGGGGTGGACTATGGCTACACCTTC
- | TRBJ1-2 | TRBV2 | - | CASLERGSFLANYGYTF | TGTGCCAGCTTGGAGAGGGGCTCCTTCCTAGCTAACTATGGCTACACCTTC